This T cell receptor beta chain derives from a study of regulatory T cells in long-lasting Graves disease. Investigators prepared the TCR beta libraries by applying iRepertoire HTBI primers and Arm-PCR of CDR3 regions. TCRdb independently ran MiXCR on the multiplex PCR reads; one entry per CDR3 protein. The table records about 430,000 distinct CDR3 sequences, roughly 21% of them present only once. The time point here: persistent/refractory GD, antithyroid drugs over 5 years with positive TRAb. The TCR library used RNA extracted from PBMCs. Germline-derived CDR1 and CDR2 are MDHEN and SYDVKM. The CDR3 sequence is 14 residues long. V dropped 4 bases and J dropped 3; count of bases not matched to a gene: 2. This clonotype was observed many times.

This TCR was recovered from a female donor with Graves disease. V is TRBV28 and J is TRBJ1-4; 7 nucleotides line up with TRBD1. The sequencing here drew on peripheral blood mononuclear cells (PBMCs), taken when the disease was refractory, from a patient treated with antithyroid drugs. CDR3 in DNA: TGTGCCAGCAGTTCGACAGGGTCTAATGAAAAACTGTTTTTT. It codes for CASSSTGSNEKLFF.